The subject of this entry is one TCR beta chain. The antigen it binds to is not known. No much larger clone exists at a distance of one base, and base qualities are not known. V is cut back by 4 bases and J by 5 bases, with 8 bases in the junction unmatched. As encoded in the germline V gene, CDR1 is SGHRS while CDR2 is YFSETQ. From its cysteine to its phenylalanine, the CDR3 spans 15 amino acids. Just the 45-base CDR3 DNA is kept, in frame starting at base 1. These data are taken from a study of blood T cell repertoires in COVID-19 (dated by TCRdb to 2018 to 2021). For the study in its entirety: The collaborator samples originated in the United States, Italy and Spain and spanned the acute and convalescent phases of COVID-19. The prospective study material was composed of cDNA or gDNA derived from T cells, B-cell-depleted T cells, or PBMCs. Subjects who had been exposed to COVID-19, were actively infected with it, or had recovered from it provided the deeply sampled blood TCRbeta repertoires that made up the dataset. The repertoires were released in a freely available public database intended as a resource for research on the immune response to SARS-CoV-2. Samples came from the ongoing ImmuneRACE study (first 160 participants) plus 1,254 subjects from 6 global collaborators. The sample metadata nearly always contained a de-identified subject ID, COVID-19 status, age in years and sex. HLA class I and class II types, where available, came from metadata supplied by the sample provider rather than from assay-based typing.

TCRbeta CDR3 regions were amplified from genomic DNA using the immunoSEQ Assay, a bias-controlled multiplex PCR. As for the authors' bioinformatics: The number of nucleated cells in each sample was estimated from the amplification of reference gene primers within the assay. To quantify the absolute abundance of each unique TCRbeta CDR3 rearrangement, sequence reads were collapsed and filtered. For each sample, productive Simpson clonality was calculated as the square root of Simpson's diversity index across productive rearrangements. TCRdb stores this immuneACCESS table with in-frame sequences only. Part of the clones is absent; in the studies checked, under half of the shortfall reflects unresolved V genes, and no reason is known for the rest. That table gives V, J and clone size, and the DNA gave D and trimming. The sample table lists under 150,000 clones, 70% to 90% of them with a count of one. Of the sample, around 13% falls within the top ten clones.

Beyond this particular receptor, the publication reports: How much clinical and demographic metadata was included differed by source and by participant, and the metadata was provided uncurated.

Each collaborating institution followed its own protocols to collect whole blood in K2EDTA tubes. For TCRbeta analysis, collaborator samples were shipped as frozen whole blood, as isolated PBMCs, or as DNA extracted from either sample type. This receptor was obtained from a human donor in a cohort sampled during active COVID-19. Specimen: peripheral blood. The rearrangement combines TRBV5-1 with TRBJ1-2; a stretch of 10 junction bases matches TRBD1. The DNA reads TGCGCCAGCAGCACGTCCGGACAGGGGGTTTATGGCTACACCTTC. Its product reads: CASSTSGQGVYGYTF.